This entry lists 30 T cell receptor beta chains sequenced from one sample in a study of OX40 agonist ivuxolimab in advanced cancers. Profiled with immunoSEQ multiplex PCR; TCRdb holds only in-frame clones, not every one. The sample lists over 25,000 clones, roughly 68% occurring once. The sample here was CD4+ or CD8+ T cells sorted from blood, taken in a trial of the OX40 agonist ivuxolimab. Receptors were obtained from an adult with an advanced solid tumor such as melanoma, head and neck, liver or kidney cancer.

About this clone: Different DNA sequences within this sample yield the same CDR3. The chain has TRBV29-1 and TRBJ1-5, with D unclear. V lost 5 bases to trimming and J lost 1 base, with 6 bases between them. This CDR3 region has 12 residues. CDR1 SQVTM and CDR2 ANQGSEA come from the germline V gene. This CDR3 reads CSVRESNQPQHF. The CDR3 bases are TGCAGCGTTCGTGAAAGCAATCAGCCCCAGCATTTT.

This clone was found a few times. The chain has TRBV5-4 and TRBJ2-7, with TRBD2 identical over 14 bases. The CDR3 contains 15 residues. V lost 3 bases, J lost 6 bases, and 5 bases stayed unmatched. Per germline, CDR1 SGHNT and CDR2 YYREEE (reference sequence). The CDR3 is CASSWGLAGEIEQYF. CDR3 DNA: TGTGCCAGCAGCTGGGGACTAGCGGGGGAGATCGAGCAGTACTTC.

V usage is TRBV6-6 and J usage is TRBJ2-5; D is ambiguous. Trimming took off 2 bases at V and 5 bases at J, with 3 bases between the two ends. The CDR3 extends over 11 amino acids. CDR1 and CDR2 (germline): MNHNY, SVGAGI (reference sequence). The CDR3 DNA follows: TGTGCCAGCAGTTACGGGGAGACCCAGTACTTC. It specifies CASSYGETQYF.

The gene calls are TRBV14 and TRBJ2-2; 12 positions agree with TRBD2. The CDR3 consists of 18 residues. Trimming at V came to 4 bases and at J to 7 bases, leaving 13 bases not matched to a gene. Germline CDR1 reads SGHDN; CDR2 reads FVKESK. The DNA for the CDR3 is TGTGCCAGCAGCCCACAGGGACTAGCGGGCTCCCTAGGCGGGGAGCTGTTTTTT. This sequence encodes CASSPQGLAGSLGGELFF.

The rearrangement uses TRBV5-5 and TRBJ1-5, with D perhaps matching TRBD1 (5 bases). V lost 0 bases, J lost 4 bases, and 14 bases lay in between. Germline lookup yields CDR1 SGHKS and CDR2 YYEKEE (reference sequence). CDR3 length: 16 amino acids. CDR3 amino acids: CASSLDAAGGNQPQHF. CDR3 nucleotide sequence: TGTGCCAGCAGCTTGGATGCAGCCGGGGGGAATCAGCCCCAGCATTTT.

The rearrangement uses TRBV12-5 and TRBJ2-3; perhaps TRBD2 as D (6 bases). The germline CDR1 and CDR2 sequences are LGHNT and FRNRAP. There are 17 residues in the CDR3. The V and J ends lost 0 bases and 2 bases respectively, with 15 bases between them. CDR3 coding DNA: TGTGCTAGTGGTTTGGTACTTGGGCTAGCGATCACAGATACGCAGTATTTT. This translates into CASGLVLGLAITDTQYF.

V and J are TRBV19 and TRBJ2-4; 9 nucleotides match TRBD1. CDR3 length: 15 residues. The trim removed 3 bases at V and 4 bases at J, leaving 4 bases unmatched. Germline V lookup: CDR1 LNHDA, CDR2 SQIVND (reference sequence). The CDR3 bases are TGTGCCAGTAGTATCCCTGGGACAGGGAAAAACATTCAGTACTTC. Its protein product is CASSIPGTGKNIQYF. Looking up the rest from reference TRBV19 and TRBJ2-4 gives the full variable domain: DGGITQSPKYLFRKEGQNVTLSCEQNLNHDAMYWYRQDPGQGLRLIYYSQIVNDFQKGDIAEGYSVSREKKESFPLTVTSAQKNPTAFYLCASSIPGTGKNIQYFGAGTRLSVL.

This clone was observed a handful of times. The chain couples TRBV15 to TRBJ1-6; 7 positions match TRBD1. The junction had 4 bases not matched to a gene; V was cut back by 1 base and J by 10 bases. Germline V lookup: CDR1 LNHNV, CDR2 YYDKDF (reference sequence). The CDR3 runs 14 residues. CDR3 in DNA: TGTGCCACCAGCAGAGCGGCAGGGGGATCACCCCTCCACTTT. Translation: CATSRAAGGSPLHF.

This rearrangement joins TRBV5-1 to TRBJ1-1; D gene uncertain. Trimming left V 1 base short and J 3 bases short, with 10 bases between. Germline CDR1 SGHRS, CDR2 YFSETQ. CDR3 length: 14 amino acids. CDR3 bases: TGCGCCAGCAGCTTGCACGGGGTCGACACTGAAGCTTTCTTT. Translated, it gives CASSLHGVDTEAFF.

This clone came up a few times. CDR3 nucleotides: TGTGCCAGCAGCCAAAAGGGGAGCAATTACAATGAGCAGTTCTTC. Translation gives CASSQKGSNYNEQFF. This chain connects TRBV7-6 to TRBJ2-1, with D perhaps given as TRBD1 or TRBD2 (5 bases each). The germline V and J ends were trimmed by 5 bases and 4 bases, with 15 bases remaining between them. The CDR3 is 15 residues long. Germline CDR1 is SGHVS and CDR2 is FNYEAQ.

V usage is TRBV5-4 and J usage is TRBJ1-2, with TRBD1 matching over 12 bases. J was trimmed by 8 bases and V by 0 bases; bases with no gene match: 5. The CDR3 loop spans 15 amino acids. The V gene's germline CDR1 is SGHNT and CDR2 YYREEE (reference sequence). The CDR3 spells CASSLAGQGAWGYTF. In DNA, the CDR3 is TGTGCCAGCAGCTTGGCGGGACAGGGGGCATGGGGCTACACCTTC.

The chain joins TRBV2 to TRBJ2-3, with D hard to call. Trimming left V 6 bases short and J 4 bases short, with 2 bases between. The CDR3 length is 10 residues. Germline V CDR1 and CDR2: SNHLY, FYNNEI. This chain's CDR3 is CASRADTQYF. The CDR3 coding sequence is TGTGCCAGCAGGGCAGATACGCAGTATTTT.

This rearrangement joins TRBV19 to TRBJ1-4, with 12 bases fitting TRBD1. The CDR3 length is 16 residues. Germline V gene data show CDR1 as LNHDA and CDR2 as SQIVND (reference sequence). V dropped 6 bases and J dropped 6; count of bases not matched to a gene: 8. The CDR3 reads CASRGDRGPLHEKLFF. The CDR3 nucleotides are TGTGCCAGTAGGGGGGACAGGGGGCCCCTACATGAAAAACTGTTTTTT.

This chain uses TRBV6-5 with TRBJ1-4; 7 bases agree with TRBD1. The CDR3 length is 15 residues. Germline V lookup: CDR1 MNHEY, CDR2 SVGAGI. Unmatched junction bases numbered 5, after V lost 0 bases and J lost 7 bases. DNA for the CDR3: TGTGCCAGCAGTTACTCAACAGGGGAAGGTGAAAAACTGTTTTTT. Its protein product is CASSYSTGEGEKLFF.

The V call is TRBV19, the J call TRBJ2-1; D is unresolved. The germline V gene encodes CDR1 LNHDA and CDR2 SQIVND (reference sequence). The CDR3 is 15 residues long. Trimming pared 5 bases from V and 0 bases from J, leaving 11 bases between. The CDR3 here is CASSLAGVSYNEQFF. The CDR3 DNA reads TGTGCCAGTAGTTTAGCAGGAGTCTCCTACAATGAGCAGTTCTTC. The full variable domain, completed using reference TRBV19 and TRBJ2-1, is DGGITQSPKYLFRKEGQNVTLSCEQNLNHDAMYWYRQDPGQGLRLIYYSQIVNDFQKGDIAEGYSVSREKKESFPLTVTSAQKNPTAFYLCASSLAGVSYNEQFFGPGTRLTVL.

The gene calls are TRBV29-1 and TRBJ2-1; 11 bases are shared with TRBD1. CDR3 length equals 14 residues. The germline gives CDR1 SQVTM, CDR2 ANQGSEA. The ends lost 6 bases at V and 6 bases at J; junction bases unmatched: 7. CDR3 region: CSVTPDRGLNEQFF. The CDR3 bases are TGCAGCGTCACTCCGGACAGGGGGCTCAATGAGCAGTTCTTC.

V and J are TRBV19 and TRBJ1-1, with 10 bases lining up with TRBD1. Losses at the gene ends were 5 bases for V and 2 bases for J; bases not matched to a gene: 5. The germline V gene has CDR1 LNHDA and CDR2 SQIVND (reference sequence). The CDR3 loop spans 15 amino acids. CDR3 in amino acids: CASSPRTGGNTEAFF. CDR3 bases: TGTGCCAGTAGTCCGAGGACAGGGGGTAACACTGAAGCTTTCTTT.

The V call is TRBV7-9, the J call TRBJ2-7; TRBD2 is a possible D gene (5 bases). V dropped 0 bases and J dropped 3 bases, with 12 bases sitting between them. Germline V lookup: CDR1 SEHNR, CDR2 FQNEAQ (reference sequence). This CDR3 is built from 15 residues. CDR3 region: CASSLALREGYEQYF. CDR3 nucleotides: TGTGCCAGCAGCTTAGCACTACGGGAAGGCTACGAGCAGTACTTC. The full variable domain, its missing parts supplied by reference TRBV7-9 and TRBJ2-7, is DTGVSQNPRHKITKRGQNVTFRCDPISEHNRLYWYRQTLGQGPEFLTYFQNEAQLEKSRLLSDRFSAERPKGSFSTLEIQRTEQGDSAMYLCASSLALREGYEQYFGPGTRLTVT.

The CDR3 loop is CASSLTGKMHGYTF. For the CDR3, the DNA is TGTGCCAGCAGCTTGACAGGGAAGATGCATGGCTACACCTTC. The rearrangement links TRBV7-9 to TRBJ1-2; 7 positions agree with TRBD1. Germline CDR1 is SEHNR and CDR2 is FQNEAQ (reference sequence). The CDR3 spans 14 residues. V lost 3 bases and J lost 6; bases outside the gene matches: 7.

There are a few counts of this clone. The chain uses TRBV2 and TRBJ2-5, with 7 bases lining up with TRBD1. This CDR3 region has 15 residues. V lost 4 bases to trimming and J lost 1 base; unmatched junction nucleotides: 6. The germline gives CDR1 SNHLY, CDR2 FYNNEI. CDR3 bases: TGTGCCAGCAGTGCCGGGACAGCGCCCCAAGAGACCCAGTACTTC. Its protein product is CASSAGTAPQETQYF.

The chain recombines TRBV11-3 with TRBJ2-3, with TRBD2 matching over 8 bases. The trim removed 4 bases at V and 4 bases at J, leaving 7 bases unmatched. The germline gives CDR1 SGHNT, CDR2 YENEEA. CDR3 size: 15 residues. CDR3 loop: CASSSGGGRADTQYF. For the CDR3, the DNA is TGTGCCAGCAGCTCGGGAGGGGGGCGCGCAGATACGCAGTATTTT.

The rearrangement links TRBV5-4 to TRBJ1-2, with 7 bases lining up with TRBD1. Losses at the gene ends were 4 bases for V and 4 bases for J; bases not matched to a gene: 4. The CDR3 runs to 13 residues. Germline values: CDR1 SGHNT, CDR2 YYREEE (reference sequence). CDR3 residues: CASSVGTAYGYTF. CDR3 bases: TGTGCCAGCAGCGTAGGGACAGCCTATGGCTACACCTTC.

A few counts support this clone. V usage is TRBV10-3 and J usage is TRBJ2-2; 8 nucleotides line up with TRBD1. The CDR3 contains 18 residues. V was clipped by 5 bases and J by 4 bases; unmatched bases: 15. Germline CDR1 reads ENHRY; CDR2 reads SYGVKD. The CDR3, as DNA: TGTGCCATCAGTCCCACCAGACAGGGGTGGGAACCCACCGGGGAGCTGTTTTTT. Translation: CAISPTRQGWEPTGELFF.

This clone has more than one count but fewer than ten. V is TRBV6-1 and J is TRBJ1-1; 7 bases align to TRBD1. The V gene end was trimmed by 7 bases and the J gene end by 4 bases; junction bases not matched to a gene: 9. Germline CDR1 MNHNS, CDR2 SASEGT. This CDR3 region has 14 residues. Written as DNA, the CDR3 is TGTGCCAGCAACCCCACAGACAGGGCCACTGAAGCTTTCTTT. Translated: CASNPTDRATEAFF.

This clone was seen a few times. The chain couples TRBV19 to TRBJ1-5; D unclear. The CDR3 length is 16 residues. Germline V gene lookup returns CDR1 LNHDA and CDR2 SQIVND (reference sequence). Trimming removed 4 bases from V and 3 bases from J, with 16 bases in between. The CDR3 bases are TGTGCCAGTAGTAAGGCGATGGAGACCTTCAATCAGCCCCAGCATTTT. This encodes CASSKAMETFNQPQHF.

This clone is a singleton in its sample. V is TRBV5-1 and J is TRBJ1-5; D perhaps matches TRBD1 (6 bases). Trimming took 0 bases from V and 6 from J, leaving 10 bases between them. This CDR3 is 14 amino acids long. Looked up from germline, CDR1 is SGHRS and CDR2 is YFSETQ. CDR3 bases: TGCGCCAGCAGCTTGGTGACAGGTTCTCAGCCCCAGCATTTT. Its protein is CASSLVTGSQPQHF.

The genes are TRBV29-1 and TRBJ1-2; D uncertain. CDR1 and CDR2 (germline): SQVTM, ANQGSEA. The CDR3 extends over 13 amino acids. Trimming cost V 1 base and J 2 bases, with 8 bases left between them. For the CDR3, the DNA is TGCAGCGTTGAAGTCCAGTCCAACTATGGCTACACCTTC. This codes for CSVEVQSNYGYTF.

This clone has more than one count but fewer than ten. This rearrangement joins TRBV30 to TRBJ1-3; D gene ambiguous. Germline loops: CDR1 GTSNPN, CDR2 SVGIG (reference sequence). CDR3 size: 12 residues. Trimming removed 0 bases at V and 4 bases at J, with 4 bases between. The CDR3, as DNA: TGTGCCTGGAGTGTGTCCGGAAACACCATATATTTT. Translating gives CAWSVSGNTIYF.

This clone rates as medium-sized. This chain links TRBV7-8 with TRBJ1-1; D not certain. V gave up 5 bases and J gave up 5 bases, with 15 bases separating them. This CDR3 region has 14 residues. In germline, CDR1 is SGHVS, CDR2 FQNEAQ. The CDR3 sequence: CASSPPGYLTEAFF. The CDR3 DNA is TGTGCCAGCAGCCCTCCTGGGTATTTGACTGAAGCTTTCTTT.

The genes are TRBV6-1 and TRBJ2-2, with 7 bases identical to TRBD2. Germline V gene sequence: CDR1 MNHNS, CDR2 SASEGT. The CDR3 extends over 15 amino acids. The J segment lost 1 base and the V segment lost 4 bases, leaving 3 bases of the junction unmatched. The CDR3: CASSAWGGNTGELFF. CDR3 sequence (DNA): TGTGCCAGCAGTGCTTGGGGGGGGAACACCGGGGAGCTGTTTTTT.